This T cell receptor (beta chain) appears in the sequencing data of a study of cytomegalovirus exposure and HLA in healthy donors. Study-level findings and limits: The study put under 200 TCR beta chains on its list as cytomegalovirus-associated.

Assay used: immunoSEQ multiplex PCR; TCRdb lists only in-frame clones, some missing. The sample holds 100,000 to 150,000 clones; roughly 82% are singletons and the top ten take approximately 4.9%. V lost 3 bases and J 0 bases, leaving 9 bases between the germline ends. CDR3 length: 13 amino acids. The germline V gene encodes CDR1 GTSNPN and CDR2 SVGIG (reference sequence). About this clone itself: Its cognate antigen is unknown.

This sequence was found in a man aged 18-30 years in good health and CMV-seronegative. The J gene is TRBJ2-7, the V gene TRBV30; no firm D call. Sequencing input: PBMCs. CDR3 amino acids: CAWSERSSYEQYF. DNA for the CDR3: TGTGCCTGGAGCGAGAGGAGCTCCTACGAGCAGTACTTC.